The clone carrying this TCR beta chain was found once. Its target is unknown. This specimen belongs to a study of OX40 agonist ivuxolimab in advanced cancers. The study's findings and limits: Clonal expansion was among the lowest in partial responders at 0.1-3.0 mg/kg, especially CD8+. At 0.1 to 3.0 mg/kg and by week 6, CD4+ and CD8+ T cells in the blood had expanded clonally.

Enrollment shut out patients with autoimmune disease history or systemic immunosuppression. Produced via immunoSEQ multiplex PCR; TCRdb's table is partial and in-frame only. Among around 45,000 clones listed, around 85% were seen once. Deletions cut 1 base from V and 4 bases from J, with 13 bases between. This CDR3 contains 16 residues. Germline CDR1 and CDR2: KGHSH and LQKENI. The gene calls are TRBV18 and TRBJ2-2; tentatively, D is TRBD2 (5 bases). Sequencing used CD4+ or CD8+ T cells sorted from blood, obtained in a trial of the OX40 agonist ivuxolimab. This TCR was sampled from an adult with an advanced solid tumor such as melanoma, head and neck, liver or kidney cancer. For the CDR3, the DNA is TGTGCCAGCTCACCACGATCGGGATCGCGCACCGGGGAGCTGTTTTTT. It yields the protein CASSPRSGSRTGELFF.